This TCR beta chain was identified in a study of blood T cell repertoires in COVID-19. Study-level information: Samples of COVID-19 (acute and convalescent) were obtained from the United States, Italy and Spain. Sample material is recorded as cDNA or gDNA derived from T cells, B-cell-depleted T cells, or PBMCs.

Original analysis: How many nucleated cells were present was estimated from reference gene primer amplification. Sequencing was performed with immunoSEQ multiplex PCR; in TCRdb, only in-frame clones are kept and a portion is missing. That table is the source of V, J and clone size, and D and trimming were worked out from the DNA. The sample consists of fewer than 80,000 clones, more than 60% of them appearing once. CDR1 is SGHDT, CDR2 YYEEEE, per germline. V lost 0 bases to trimming and J lost 3 bases; unmatched junction nucleotides: 0. The CDR3 is 14 amino acids. This clonotype originated in a human donor in a cohort sampled during active COVID-19. This chain uses TRBV5-6 with TRBJ2-1; TRBD1 matches at 7 bases. The sequencing input was peripheral blood. The CDR3 coding sequence is TGTGCCAGCAGCTTGGGACAGGGCTACAATGAGCAGTTCTTC. Encoded protein: CASSLGQGYNEQFF.